A single sample gave rise to the 17 T cell receptor beta chains below, sequenced in a study of T cell responses to AZD1222 COVID-19 vaccine listed by TCRdb under 2021. This sample's time point label indicates: about 28 days (+/-7) after the second vaccine dose. The library was generated by the immunoSEQ multiplex PCR assay. TCRdb carries this immuneACCESS record with in-frame sequences only. Its versions omit some clonotypes, under half of them owing to an unresolved V gene in the studies checked, with the rest unexplained. The sample table contains 90,000 to 120,000 clones; only one count was recorded for 87% of them. The ten largest account for about 2.5% of the sample. The source material was peripheral blood, sampled 28 days after the second AZD1222 dose. The receptors were gathered from an adult who received the AZD1222 COVID-19 vaccine.

The genes are TRBV3-1 (or the pseudogene TRBV3-2) and TRBJ1-1; D is unresolved. CDR3 length: 16 residues. V lost 4 bases and J 0 bases, leaving 15 bases between the germline ends. The germline V gene encodes CDR1 LGHDT and CDR2 YNNKEL (reference sequence). CDR3 loop: CASSPGPALMNTEAFF. The DNA for the CDR3 is TGTGCCAGCAGCCCCGGGCCGGCACTCATGAACACTGAAGCTTTCTTT.

V gene TRBV19 combines with J gene TRBJ1-1; 8 bases fit TRBD1. Germline V CDR1 and CDR2: LNHDA, SQIVND (reference sequence). The V gene end was trimmed by 3 bases and the J gene end by 2 bases; junction bases not matched to a gene: 8. The CDR3 extends over 16 amino acids. The chain's CDR3 is CASSIRTGIVNTEAFF. The CDR3 coding sequence is TGTGCCAGTAGTATCCGGACAGGGATAGTTAACACTGAAGCTTTCTTT.

J is TRBJ2-7 and V is TRBV10-3; 11 positions match TRBD2. CDR3 length equals 16 residues. CDR1 and CDR2 (germline): ENHRY, SYGVKD. J was trimmed by 0 bases and V by 11 bases; bases with no gene match: 12. CDR3 residues: CAARGASGRSSYEQYF. The CDR3, as DNA: TGTGCCGCCAGGGGGGCTAGCGGGAGGAGCTCCTACGAGCAGTACTTC.

V usage is TRBV18 and J usage is TRBJ1-2; 7 bases agree with TRBD1. Trimming took 6 bases from V and 4 from J; bases not matched to a gene: 11. Per the germline V gene, CDR1 is KGHSH and CDR2 is LQKENI. The CDR3 loop spans 15 amino acids. CDR3 protein: CASSPSGTVSYGYTF. The CDR3 DNA is TGTGCCAGCTCGCCAAGTGGGACAGTCTCCTATGGCTACACCTTC.

The V and J genes are TRBV20-1 and TRBJ2-3, with TRBD2 identical over 9 bases. The trim removed 3 bases at V and 4 bases at J, leaving 11 bases unmatched. Germline V lookup: CDR1 DFQATT, CDR2 SNEGSKA (reference sequence). The CDR3 is 16 residues long. The CDR3 DNA sequence: TGCAGTGCTAGTTTAACGGGACTAGCAGGTGCAGATACGCAGTATTTT. This gives the protein CSASLTGLAGADTQYF.

V is TRBV5-1 and J is TRBJ2-2; unclear D gene. Germline V CDR1 and CDR2: SGHRS, YFSETQ. This CDR3 is 16 amino acids long. V was trimmed by 0 bases and J by 0 bases, leaving 9 bases between them. The CDR3 DNA follows: TGCGCCAGCAGCTTGGTAACTCATGCGAACACCGGGGAGCTGTTTTTT. This encodes CASSLVTHANTGELFF. The variable domain in full, completed from reference TRBV5-1 and TRBJ2-2, reads KAGVTQTPRYLIKTRGQQVTLSCSPISGHRSVSWYQQTPGQGLQFLFEYFSETQRNKGNFPGRFSGRQFSNSRSEMNVSTLELGDSALYLCASSLVTHANTGELFFGEGSRLTVL.

The J gene is TRBJ1-1, the V gene TRBV14; no clear D gene. The CDR3 contains 15 residues. The germline V and J ends were trimmed by 4 bases and 1 base, with 13 bases remaining between them. CDR1 SGHDN and CDR2 FVKESK come from the germline V gene. The CDR3 loop reads CASSPLVGSNTEAFF. CDR3 nucleotides: TGTGCCAGCAGCCCGCTAGTTGGCTCGAACACTGAAGCTTTCTTT.

This chain links TRBV9 with TRBJ2-5, with D tentatively TRBD2 (6 bases). The CDR3 sequence is 16 residues long. The germline CDR1 and CDR2 sequences are SGDLS and YYNGEE. Trimming pared 0 bases from V and 5 bases from J, leaving 17 bases between. CDR3 nucleotides: TGTGCCAGCAGCGTAGTGCTGGGGGGTCCGGGGGAGACCCAGTACTTC. Translating it yields CASSVVLGGPGETQYF.

The chain has TRBV11-3 and TRBJ2-1; 9 bases fit TRBD1. The V and J ends lost 5 bases and 3 bases, in that order; junction bases with no gene match: 5. Germline V gene data show CDR1 as SGHNT and CDR2 as YENEEA. This CDR3 is 15 amino acids long. The CDR3 protein is CASSTGTGSYNEQFF. The CDR3 DNA is TGTGCCAGCAGCACCGGGACAGGGAGCTACAATGAGCAGTTCTTC.

This clone is a singleton in its sample. The CDR3 DNA reads as TGTGCCAGCAGCGTAGGGCTAGCTGATGAGCAGTTCTTC. This gives the protein CASSVGLADEQFF. V and J are TRBV9 and TRBJ2-1, with D maybe TRBD2 (5 bases). The CDR3 is 13 amino acids. The germline CDR1 and CDR2 sequences are SGDLS and YYNGEE. The V and J ends lost 0 bases and 8 bases respectively, with 9 bases between them.

The V call is TRBV3-1 (or the pseudogene TRBV3-2), the J call TRBJ2-7; no clear D gene. V was trimmed by 3 bases and J by 5 bases, leaving 8 bases between them. The length of the CDR3 is 12 residues. Per the germline V gene, CDR1 is LGHDT and CDR2 is YNNKEL (reference sequence). This CDR3 reads CASSHTSHEQYF. CDR3 DNA: TGTGCCAGCAGCCATACGTCACACGAGCAGTACTTC.

The chain recombines TRBV3-1 (or the pseudogene TRBV3-2) with TRBJ2-2; D unclear. V lost 6 bases and J 1 base, leaving 15 bases between the germline ends. The CDR3 length is 16 residues. The V gene's germline CDR1 is LGHDT and CDR2 YNNKEL (reference sequence). This chain's CDR3 is CASRTETAWNTGELFF. CDR3 DNA: TGTGCCAGCAGGACCGAGACCGCATGGAACACCGGGGAGCTGTTTTTT.

The chain uses TRBV4-1 and TRBJ2-4; the D call may be TRBD1 or TRBD2 (5 bases each). V lost 0 bases and J lost 3, with 12 bases in between. CDR1 is MGHRA and CDR2 is YSYEKL in the germline V gene. CDR3 length: 16 amino acids. The CDR3: CASSQELVGVKNIQYF. The CDR3 bases are TGCGCCAGCAGCCAAGAATTGGTGGGGGTCAAAAACATTCAGTACTTC.

The chain uses TRBV15 and TRBJ2-1, with 8 nucleotides matching TRBD2. V was clipped by 0 bases and J by 7 bases; unmatched bases: 5. CDR3 length: 15 residues. Germline assignment: CDR1 LNHNV and CDR2 YYDKDF (reference sequence). The DNA for the CDR3 is TGTGCCACCAGCAGAGATTTAACTAGCGGAAATGAGCAGTTCTTC. Translated: CATSRDLTSGNEQFF.

V and J are TRBV4-2 and TRBJ1-1; 9 bases map to TRBD1. The junction had 5 bases not matched to a gene; V was cut back by 4 bases and J by 2 bases. CDR1 is LGHNA, CDR2 YNFKEQ, per germline. CDR3 length: 15 residues. DNA of the CDR3: TGTGCCAGCAGCCCCTGGGACAGGGTAAACACTGAAGCTTTCTTT. Its translation: CASSPWDRVNTEAFF.

This chain joins TRBV10-2 and TRBJ2-5, with 10 bases matching TRBD1. Germline values: CDR1 WSHSY, CDR2 SAAADI. J lost 6 bases, V lost 6 bases, and 4 bases had no gene match. The CDR3 is 13 residues long. The CDR3 here is CASRGDRGKTQYF. CDR3 sequence (DNA): TGCGCCAGCAGGGGGGACAGGGGAAAGACCCAGTACTTC.

This clone appeared a single time. The chain recombines TRBV7-3 with TRBJ2-5, with D tentatively TRBD1 or TRBD2 (6 bases each). V lost 2 bases and J 1 base, leaving 11 bases between the germline ends. CDR1 and CDR2 from the germline V gene are SGHTA and FQGTGA. CDR3 size: 15 residues. CDR3 residues: CASSLRRGLQETQYF. The DNA of the CDR3 is TGTGCCAGCAGCTTACGACGGGGGCTCCAAGAGACCCAGTACTTC.